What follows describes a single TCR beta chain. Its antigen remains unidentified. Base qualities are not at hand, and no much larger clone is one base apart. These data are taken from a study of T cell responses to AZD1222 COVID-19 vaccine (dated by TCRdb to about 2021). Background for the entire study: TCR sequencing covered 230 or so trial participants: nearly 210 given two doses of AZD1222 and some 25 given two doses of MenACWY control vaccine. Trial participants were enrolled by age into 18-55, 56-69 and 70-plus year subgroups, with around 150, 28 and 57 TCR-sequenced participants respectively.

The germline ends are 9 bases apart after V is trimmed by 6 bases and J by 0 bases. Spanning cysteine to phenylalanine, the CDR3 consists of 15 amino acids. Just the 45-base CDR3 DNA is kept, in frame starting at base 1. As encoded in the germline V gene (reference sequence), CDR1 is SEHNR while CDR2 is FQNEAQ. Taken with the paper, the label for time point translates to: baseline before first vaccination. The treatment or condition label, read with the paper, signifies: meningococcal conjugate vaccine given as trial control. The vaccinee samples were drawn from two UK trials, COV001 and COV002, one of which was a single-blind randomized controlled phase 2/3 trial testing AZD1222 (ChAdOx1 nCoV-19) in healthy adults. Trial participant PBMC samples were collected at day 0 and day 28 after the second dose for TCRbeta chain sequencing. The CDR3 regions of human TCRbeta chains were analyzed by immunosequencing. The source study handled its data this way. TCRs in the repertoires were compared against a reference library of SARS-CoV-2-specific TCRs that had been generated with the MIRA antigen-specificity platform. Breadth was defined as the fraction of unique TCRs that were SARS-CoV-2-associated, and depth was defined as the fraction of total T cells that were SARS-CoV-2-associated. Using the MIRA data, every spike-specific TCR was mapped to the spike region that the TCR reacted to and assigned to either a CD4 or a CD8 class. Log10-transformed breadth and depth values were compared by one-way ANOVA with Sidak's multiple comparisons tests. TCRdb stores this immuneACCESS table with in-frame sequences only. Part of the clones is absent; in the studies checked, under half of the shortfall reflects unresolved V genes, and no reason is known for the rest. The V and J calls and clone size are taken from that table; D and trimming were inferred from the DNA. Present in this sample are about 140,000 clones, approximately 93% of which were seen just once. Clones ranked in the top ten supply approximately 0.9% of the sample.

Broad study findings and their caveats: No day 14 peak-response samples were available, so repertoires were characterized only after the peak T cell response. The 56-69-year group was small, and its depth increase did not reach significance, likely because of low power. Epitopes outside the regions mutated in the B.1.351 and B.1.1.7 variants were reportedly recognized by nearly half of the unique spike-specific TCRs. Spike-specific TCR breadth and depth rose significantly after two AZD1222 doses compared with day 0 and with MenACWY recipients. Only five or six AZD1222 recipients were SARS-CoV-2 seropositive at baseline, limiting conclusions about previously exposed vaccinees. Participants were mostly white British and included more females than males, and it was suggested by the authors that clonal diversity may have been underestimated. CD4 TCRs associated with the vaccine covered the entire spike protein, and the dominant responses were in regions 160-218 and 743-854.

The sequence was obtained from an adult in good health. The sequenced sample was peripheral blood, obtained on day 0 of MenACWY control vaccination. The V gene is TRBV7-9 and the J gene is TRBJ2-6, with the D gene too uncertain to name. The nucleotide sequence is TGTGCCAGCAGTTCTGGCTTCTCTGGGGCCAACGTCCTGACTTTC. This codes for CASSSGFSGANVLTF.